The present TCR beta chain was sequenced within a study of T cell repertoires in cytomegalovirus infection. On the study more broadly: HLA-C-restricted CMV epitopes, recently identified, and well-studied HLA-B-restricted ones were used by the study. Overall study findings and caveats: Ex vivo responses were dominated by HLA-C-restricted CMV-specific TCR beta clonotypes. The study identified carriers of CMV plus the relevant HLA from cumulative public TCR beta family frequency.

The ends lost 0 bases at V and 8 bases at J; junction bases unmatched: 8. CDR1 and CDR2 (germline): MNHEY, SMNVEV (reference sequence). CDR3 length: 15 amino acids. One entry per CDR3 protein, called by TCRdb with MiXCR from the reads. The sample records around 99,000 distinct CDR3 sequences, 25% to 30% being singletons. As to this clonotype: Antigen: not known.

Specimen: CD8+ T cells from cultured PBMCs, collected from culture after CMV antigen stimulation. This sequence originates from a human donor in good health (CMV status not recorded). Some clones in this sample may be carry-over from other donors' samples. The chain carries TRBV27 and TRBJ1-2, with 8 bases aligning to TRBD1. In DNA form, the CDR3 reads TGTGCCAGCAGTTTATCCGGACAGGGATTTTGGGGCTACACCTTC. Translated: CASSLSGQGFWGYTF.